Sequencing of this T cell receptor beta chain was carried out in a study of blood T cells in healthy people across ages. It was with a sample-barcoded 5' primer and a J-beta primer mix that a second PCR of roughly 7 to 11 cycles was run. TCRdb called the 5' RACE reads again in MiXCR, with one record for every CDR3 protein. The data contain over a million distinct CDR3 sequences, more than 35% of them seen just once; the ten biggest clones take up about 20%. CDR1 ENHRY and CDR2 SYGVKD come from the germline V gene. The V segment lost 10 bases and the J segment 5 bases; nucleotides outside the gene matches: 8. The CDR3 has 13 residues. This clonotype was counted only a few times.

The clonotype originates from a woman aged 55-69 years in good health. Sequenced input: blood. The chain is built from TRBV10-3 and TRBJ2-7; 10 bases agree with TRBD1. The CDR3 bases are TGTGCCACCAAGGGGACAGGGGACCACGAGCAGTACTTC. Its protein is CATKGTGDHEQYF.